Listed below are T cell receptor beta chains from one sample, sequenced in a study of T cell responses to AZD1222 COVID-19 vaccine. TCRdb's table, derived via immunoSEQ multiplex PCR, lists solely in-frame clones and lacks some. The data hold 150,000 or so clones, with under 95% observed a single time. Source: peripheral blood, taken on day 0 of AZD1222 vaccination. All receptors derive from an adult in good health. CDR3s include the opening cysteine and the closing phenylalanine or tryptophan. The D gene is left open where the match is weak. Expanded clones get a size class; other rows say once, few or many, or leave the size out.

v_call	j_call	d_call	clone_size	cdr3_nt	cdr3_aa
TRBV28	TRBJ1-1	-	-	TGTGCCAGCAGCCCCTCTTCGGCCCCCCGTAACACTGAAGCTTTCTTT	CASSPSSAPRNTEAFF
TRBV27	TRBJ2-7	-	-	TGTGCCAGCAGTCCCGGTAGGGGATCCTACGAGCAGTACTTC	CASSPGRGSYEQYF
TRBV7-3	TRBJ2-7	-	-	TGTGCCAGCAGCTTAATTGTGGGGTACGAGCAGTACTTC	CASSLIVGYEQYF
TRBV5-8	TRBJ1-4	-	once	TGTGCCAGCAGCTTGGAAGGGTTTTGGGCAACTAATGAAAAACTGTTTTTT	CASSLEGFWATNEKLFF
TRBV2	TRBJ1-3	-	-	TGTGCCAGCAGTGAAGTTGGGACGGACTCTGGAAACACCATATATTTT	CASSEVGTDSGNTIYF
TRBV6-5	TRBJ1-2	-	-	TGTGCCACCCTAGGAGGAGTCTATGGCTACACCTTC	CATLGGVYGYTF
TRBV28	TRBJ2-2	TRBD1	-	TGTGCCAGCAGTTTGACAGGGGGCACCGGGGAGCTGTTTTTT	CASSLTGGTGELFF
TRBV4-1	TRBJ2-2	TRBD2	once	TGCGCCAGCAGCCAAGATCCCCCGGGACTAGGAATTCCCGGGGAGCTGTTTTTT	CASSQDPPGLGIPGELFF
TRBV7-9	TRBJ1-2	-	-	TGTGCCAGCAGCCAGACTTCTAACTATGGCTACACCTTC	CASSQTSNYGYTF
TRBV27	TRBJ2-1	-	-	TGTGCCAGCAGTTTATCGTCCTACAATGAGCAGTTCTTC	CASSLSSYNEQFF